This T cell receptor beta chain was retrieved from a study of blood T cell repertoires in COVID-19. About the research overall: T cells, B-cell-depleted T cells, or PBMCs provided the cDNA or gDNA that served as material.

Germline assignment: CDR1 LGHNA and CDR2 YNFKEQ. CDR3 size: 16 residues. V was trimmed by 0 bases and J by 4 bases, leaving 16 bases between them. This clone was counted once. TCRdb's copy holds only in-frame clones and misses some; the assay was immunoSEQ multiplex PCR. The data contain about 130,000 clones, about four fifths of them seen just once; the ten biggest clones take up approximately 8.7%. The chain employs TRBV4-2 and TRBJ2-7; possibly TRBD2 for D (5 bases). This clonotype originated in a man aged 35-49 years with active or convalescent COVID-19. Sequences were obtained from peripheral blood. The CDR3 region is CASSQDIGVPIYEQYF. The DNA of the CDR3 is TGTGCCAGCAGCCAAGATATCGGGGTGCCTATATACGAGCAGTACTTC.